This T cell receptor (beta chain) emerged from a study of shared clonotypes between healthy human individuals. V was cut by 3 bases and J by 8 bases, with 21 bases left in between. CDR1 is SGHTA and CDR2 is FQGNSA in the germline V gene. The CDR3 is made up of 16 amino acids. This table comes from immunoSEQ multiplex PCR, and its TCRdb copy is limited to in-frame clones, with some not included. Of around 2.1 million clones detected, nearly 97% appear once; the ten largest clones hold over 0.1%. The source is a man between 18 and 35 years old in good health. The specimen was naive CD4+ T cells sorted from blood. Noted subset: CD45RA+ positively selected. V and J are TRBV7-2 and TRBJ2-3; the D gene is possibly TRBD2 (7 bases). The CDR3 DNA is TGTGCCAGCAGCTTTTCCTTTAGGGGGGGCGGTCCTACGCAGTATTTT. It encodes CASSFSFRGGGPTQYF.